This T cell receptor (beta chain) stems from a study of CD8 T cells in Susac syndrome. CDR3 length: 16 residues. Germline CDR1 is ENHRY and CDR2 is SYGVKD. V was clipped by 8 bases and J by 4 bases; unmatched bases: 5. After extraction with the RNeasy kit, 0.5 to 1 ug of the RNA was reverse transcribed using random hexamers. MiXCR was run by TCRdb on the immunoSEQ multiplex PCR reads, yielding one entry per CDR3 protein. The sample shows hundreds of thousands of distinct CDR3 sequences, approximately 81% of them seen only once. The sequence was collected from a human donor with multiple sclerosis. Material: CD8+ T cells from PBMCs. V gene TRBV10-3 combines with J gene TRBJ2-1, with 16 bases matching TRBD2. CDR3 nucleotides: TGTGCCATCGGCTGGGGACTAGCGGGAGGGTACAATGAGCAGTTCTTC. This encodes CAIGWGLAGGYNEQFF.